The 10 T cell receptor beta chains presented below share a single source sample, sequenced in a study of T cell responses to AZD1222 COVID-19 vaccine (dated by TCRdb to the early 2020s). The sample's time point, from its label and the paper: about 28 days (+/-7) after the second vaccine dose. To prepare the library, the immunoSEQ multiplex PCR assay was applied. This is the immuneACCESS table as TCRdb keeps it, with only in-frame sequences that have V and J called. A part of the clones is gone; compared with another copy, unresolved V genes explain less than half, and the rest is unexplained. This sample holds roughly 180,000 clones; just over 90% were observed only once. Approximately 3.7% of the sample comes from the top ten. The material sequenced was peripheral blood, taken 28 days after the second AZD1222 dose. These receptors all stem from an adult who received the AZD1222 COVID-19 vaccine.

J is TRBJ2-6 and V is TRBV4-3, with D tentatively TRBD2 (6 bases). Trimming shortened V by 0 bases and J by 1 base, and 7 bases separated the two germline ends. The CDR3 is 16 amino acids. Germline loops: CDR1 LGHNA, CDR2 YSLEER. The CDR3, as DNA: TGCGCCAGCAGCCAAGAGGAGGGGTCTGGGGCCAACGTCCTGACTTTC. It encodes CASSQEEGSGANVLTF.

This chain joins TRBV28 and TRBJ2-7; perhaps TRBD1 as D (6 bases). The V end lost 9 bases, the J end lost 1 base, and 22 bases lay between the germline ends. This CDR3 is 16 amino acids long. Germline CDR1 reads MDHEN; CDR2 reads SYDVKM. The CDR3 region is CASSSRGHLTSYEQYF. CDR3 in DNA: TGTGCCAGTTCCTCTCGGGGACACCTAACTTCCTACGAGCAGTACTTC.

The CDR3 nucleotides are TGTGCCAGTAGCCTACGGGGGGGGGCTGGCCCCGATAATGAAAAACTGTTTTTT. Encoded protein: CASSLRGGAGPDNEKLFF. This chain connects TRBV19 to TRBJ1-4; D might be TRBD1 (6 bases). CDR1 LNHDA and CDR2 SQIVND come from the germline V gene (reference sequence). CDR3 length: 18 residues. With 6 bases removed from V and 4 bases from J, the gap between germline ends came to 24 bases.

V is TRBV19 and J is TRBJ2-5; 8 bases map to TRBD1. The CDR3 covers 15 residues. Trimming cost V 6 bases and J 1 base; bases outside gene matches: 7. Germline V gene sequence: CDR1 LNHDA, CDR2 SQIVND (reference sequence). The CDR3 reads CASRPGQASQETQYF. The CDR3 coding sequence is TGTGCCAGTAGACCGGGACAGGCGTCCCAAGAGACCCAGTACTTC.

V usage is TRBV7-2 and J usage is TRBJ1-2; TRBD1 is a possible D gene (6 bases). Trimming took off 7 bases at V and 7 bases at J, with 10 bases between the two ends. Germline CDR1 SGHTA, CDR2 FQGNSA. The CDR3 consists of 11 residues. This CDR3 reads CASIGGGGYTF. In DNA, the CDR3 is TGTGCCAGCATAGGGGGAGGTGGCTACACCTTC.

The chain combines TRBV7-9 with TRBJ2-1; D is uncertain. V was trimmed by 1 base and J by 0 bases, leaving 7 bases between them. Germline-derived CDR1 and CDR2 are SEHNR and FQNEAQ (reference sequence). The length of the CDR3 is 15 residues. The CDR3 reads CASSLVDGSYNEQFF. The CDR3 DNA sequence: TGTGCCAGCAGCTTAGTGGATGGCTCCTACAATGAGCAGTTCTTC.

CDR3 DNA sequence: TGTGCCAGTAGTGTGGACAGGAGCTACGGGGAGCTGTTTTTT. Translated, it gives CASSVDRSYGELFF. The chain links TRBV19 to TRBJ2-2; 7 nucleotides align to TRBD1. V lost 5 bases and J lost 7; bases outside the gene matches: 7. Germline CDR1 and CDR2: LNHDA and SQIVND (reference sequence). This CDR3 has 14 amino acids.

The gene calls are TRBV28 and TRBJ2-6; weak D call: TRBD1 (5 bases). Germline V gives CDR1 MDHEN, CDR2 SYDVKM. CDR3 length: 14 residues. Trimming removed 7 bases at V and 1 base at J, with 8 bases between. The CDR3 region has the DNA TGTGCCAGCAAAAGACAGTCTGGGGCCAACGTCCTGACTTTC. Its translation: CASKRQSGANVLTF. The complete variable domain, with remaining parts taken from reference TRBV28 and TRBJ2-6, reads DVKVTQSSRYLVKRTGEKVFLECVQDMDHENMFWYRQDPGLGLRLIYFSYDVKMKEKGDIPEGYSVSREKKERFSLILESASTNQTSMYLCASKRQSGANVLTFGAGSRLTVL.

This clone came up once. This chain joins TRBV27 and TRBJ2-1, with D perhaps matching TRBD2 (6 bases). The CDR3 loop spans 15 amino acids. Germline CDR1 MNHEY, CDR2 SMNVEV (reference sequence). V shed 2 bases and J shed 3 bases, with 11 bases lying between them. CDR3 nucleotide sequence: TGTGCCAGCAGTTTAATGCGGGGTCTCTACAATGAGCAGTTCTTC. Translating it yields CASSLMRGLYNEQFF.

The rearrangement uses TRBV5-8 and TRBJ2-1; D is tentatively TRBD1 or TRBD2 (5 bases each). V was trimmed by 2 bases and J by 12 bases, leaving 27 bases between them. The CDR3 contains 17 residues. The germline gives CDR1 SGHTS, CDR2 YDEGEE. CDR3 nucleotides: TGTGCCAGCAGCTTTTCCCTGGATACCTTCGTCGGTGGGGGGCAGTTCTTC. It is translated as CASSFSLDTFVGGGQFF.